The 23 T cell receptor beta chains in this list originate from one sample, sequenced in a study of OX40 agonist ivuxolimab in advanced cancers. Using immunoSEQ multiplex PCR, the repertoire was profiled, and TCRdb retains in-frame clones only, with some absent. The sample carries 100,000 to 150,000 clones, 85% to 95% recorded once. Sequencing used CD4+ or CD8+ T cells sorted from blood, obtained in a trial of the OX40 agonist ivuxolimab. These receptors were taken from an adult with an advanced solid tumor such as melanoma, head and neck, liver or kidney cancer.

The chain couples TRBV19 to TRBJ2-7, with unresolved D. This CDR3 is 18 amino acids long. Deletions cut 3 bases from V and 2 bases from J, with 23 bases between. Germline lookup yields CDR1 LNHDA and CDR2 SQIVND (reference sequence). The CDR3 loop is CASSISAQLPTFTYEQYF. The CDR3 bases are TGTGCCAGTAGTATCTCTGCCCAGTTACCCACCTTCACCTACGAGCAGTACTTC.

The CDR3 DNA reads TGTGCCAGCAGTTTAGGGACTAGTGGCACCGGGGAGCTGTTTTTT. Translation: CASSLGTSGTGELFF. The J gene is TRBJ2-2, the V gene TRBV27; 8 nucleotides line up with TRBD2. The CDR3 spans 15 residues. Trimming took 2 bases from V and 4 from J; bases not matched to a gene: 3. Germline-derived CDR1 and CDR2 are MNHEY and SMNVEV (reference sequence).

This chain uses TRBV7-8 with TRBJ2-3; 8 bases fit TRBD1. There are 16 residues in the CDR3. Trimming removed 0 bases from V and 2 bases from J; junction bases left unmatched: 4. CDR1 is SGHVS and CDR2 is FQNEAQ in the germline V gene. The CDR3 protein is CASSLADRVNTDTQYF. CDR3 nucleotides: TGTGCCAGCAGCTTAGCGGACAGGGTTAACACAGATACGCAGTATTTT.

V usage is TRBV28 and J usage is TRBJ2-7; 11 positions match TRBD2. Germline CDR1 MDHEN, CDR2 SYDVKM. V lost 6 bases and J lost 1; bases outside the gene matches: 5. This CDR3 has 15 amino acids. CDR3 nucleotide sequence: TGTGCCAGCAGGTATGGACTAGCGGGTTCCTACGAGCAGTACTTC. Protein product: CASRYGLAGSYEQYF.

In DNA, the CDR3 is TGTGCCAGCAGCACCGCGTCTCTGGTTGGAGGGGCTGAAGCTTTCTTT. Translating it yields CASSTASLVGGAEAFF. The chain carries TRBV5-4 and TRBJ1-1; tentative D call: TRBD1 (5 bases). CDR1 is SGHNT, CDR2 YYREEE, per germline (reference sequence). V lost 4 bases, J lost 6 bases, and 22 bases lay in between. The CDR3 loop spans 16 amino acids.

This CDR3 reads CASSSLAAGNSPLHF. Here the CDR3 DNA reads TGTGCCAGCAGTTCGCTGGCCGCGGGGAATTCACCCCTCCACTTT. The chain has TRBV27 and TRBJ1-6; no definite D call. CDR3 size: 15 residues. Germline V lookup: CDR1 MNHEY, CDR2 SMNVEV (reference sequence). The V end lost 4 bases, the J end lost 7 bases, and 14 bases lay between the germline ends.

The chain combines TRBV30 with TRBJ2-7; TRBD1 agrees at 8 bases. Trimming cost V 5 bases and J 6 bases; bases outside gene matches: 3. Looked up from germline, CDR1 is GTSNPN and CDR2 is SVGIG (reference sequence). CDR3 length: 11 amino acids. CDR3 sequence (DNA): TGTGCCTGGGGACAGGGCCCCGAGCAGTACTTC. Translating gives CAWGQGPEQYF.

Remarks on this clone: This sample includes further DNA sequences coding for the same CDR3. V usage is TRBV5-4 and J usage is TRBJ2-3, with D uncertain. The CDR3 length is 12 residues. Germline V gene data show CDR1 as SGHNT and CDR2 as YYREEE (reference sequence). The ends were cut back, 2 bases at V and 1 base at J, with 2 bases in the middle. The CDR3 reads CASSFRTDTQYF. CDR3 nucleotide sequence: TGTGCCAGCAGCTTCCGCACAGATACGCAGTATTTT.

The chain links TRBV7-9 to TRBJ2-5, with D perhaps TRBD1 (6 bases). V was clipped by 4 bases and J by 5 bases, with 14 bases between them. This CDR3 comprises 14 residues. Germline CDR1 SEHNR, CDR2 FQNEAQ (reference sequence). Written as DNA, the CDR3 is TGTGCCAGCAGCTATCCAGGGGTGGAGGAGACCCAGTACTTC. This sequence encodes CASSYPGVEETQYF. Together with reference TRBV7-9 and TRBJ2-5, the CDR3 gives the full variable domain: DTGVSQNPRHKITKRGQNVTFRCDPISEHNRLYWYRQTLGQGPEFLTYFQNEAQLEKSRLLSDRFSAERPKGSFSTLEIQRTEQGDSAMYLCASSYPGVEETQYFGPGTRLLVL.

The chain has TRBV6-1 and TRBJ2-7; D may match TRBD1 or TRBD2 (5 bases each). The germline V gene has CDR1 MNHNS and CDR2 SASEGT. This CDR3 region has 13 residues. The V and J ends lost 6 bases and 2 bases respectively, with 11 bases between them. The CDR3: CASRGTTPYEQYF. CDR3 in DNA: TGTGCCAGCAGGGGGACGACGCCCTACGAGCAGTACTTC.

The V gene is TRBV5-1, the J gene TRBJ1-1; 7 bases fit TRBD1. Per germline, CDR1 SGHRS and CDR2 YFSETQ. V gave up 2 bases and J gave up 8 bases; unmatched junction bases: 6. This CDR3 contains 13 residues. Here the CDR3 DNA reads TGCGCCAGCAGCTTAACAGGGGAACACGAAGCTTTCTTT. Amino acid sequence: CASSLTGEHEAFF.

This clone was detected only once. The chain has TRBV5-4 and TRBJ1-2, with unresolved D. Trimming cost V 2 bases and J 6 bases, with 8 bases left between them. The germline CDR1 and CDR2 sequences are SGHNT and YYREEE (reference sequence). The length of the CDR3 is 12 residues. The CDR3 reads CASSFESDGYTF. CDR3 bases: TGTGCCAGCAGCTTCGAGAGTGATGGCTACACCTTC.

This chain uses TRBV7-2 with TRBJ1-2; D gene ambiguous. Trimming took 9 bases from V and 13 from J, leaving 21 bases between them. Germline CDR1 reads SGHTA; CDR2 reads FQGNSA. The CDR3 sequence is 12 residues long. The CDR3 sequence: CASAMAVVFLTF. CDR3 DNA: TGTGCCAGTGCTATGGCAGTCGTATTTCTCACCTTC.

For this clone: Additional DNA sequences in this sample encode the identical CDR3. V usage is TRBV7-9 and J usage is TRBJ2-7, with D unresolved. The germline V gene encodes CDR1 SEHNR and CDR2 FQNEAQ (reference sequence). Trimming removed 4 bases at V and 2 bases at J, with 6 bases between. The length of the CDR3 is 12 residues. The CDR3 loop reads CASSSGTYEQYF. Written as DNA, the CDR3 is TGTGCCAGCAGCTCCGGAACCTACGAGCAGTACTTC. Combining the CDR3 with reference TRBV7-9 and TRBJ2-7 gives the whole variable domain DTGVSQNPRHKITKRGQNVTFRCDPISEHNRLYWYRQTLGQGPEFLTYFQNEAQLEKSRLLSDRFSAERPKGSFSTLEIQRTEQGDSAMYLCASSSGTYEQYFGPGTRLTVT.

The chain links TRBV28 to TRBJ2-7; D is possibly TRBD1 (6 bases). V shed 9 bases and J shed 7 bases, with 16 bases lying between them. CDR3 size: 12 residues. CDR1 and CDR2 (germline): MDHEN, SYDVKM. The CDR3: CASRTALGEQYF. The CDR3 DNA reads as TGTGCCAGTCGGACAGCCTTGGGGGAGCAGTACTTC.

The gene calls are TRBV2 and TRBJ2-2, with D possibly TRBD1 on 6 matching bases. This CDR3 region has 14 residues. Germline V gene sequence: CDR1 SNHLY, CDR2 FYNNEI. The V and J ends lost 7 bases and 1 base respectively, with 10 bases between them. The CDR3 loop reads CASIKDRNTGELFF. CDR3 sequence (DNA): TGTGCCAGCATTAAGGACAGGAACACCGGGGAGCTGTTTTTT.

The chain recombines TRBV4-2 with TRBJ2-3; 10 bases agree with TRBD2. CDR3 length: 15 amino acids. V shed 1 base and J 5 bases; nucleotides not matched to a gene: 3. Germline loops: CDR1 LGHNA, CDR2 YNFKEQ. The DNA for the CDR3 is TGTGCCAGCAGCCAAGGGACTAGCGGTGGAGATACGCAGTATTTT. Translated, it gives CASSQGTSGGDTQYF.

The chain is built from TRBV7-9 and TRBJ2-5, with a possible D match to TRBD2 (6 bases). Germline loops: CDR1 SEHNR, CDR2 FQNEAQ (reference sequence). CDR3 length equals 15 residues. The ends were cut back, 5 bases at V and 5 bases at J, with 18 bases in the middle. CDR3 DNA sequence: TGTGCCAGCAGCCCGAAAAGGAGGGTCTCGGAGACCCAGTACTTC. Its protein product is CASSPKRRVSETQYF.

V usage is TRBV5-4 and J usage is TRBJ2-1; D is uncertain. The CDR3 runs to 12 residues. Germline CDR1 reads SGHNT; CDR2 reads YYREEE (reference sequence). The germline V and J ends were trimmed by 4 bases and 2 bases, with 4 bases remaining between them. DNA of the CDR3: TGTGCCAGCAGCCGAACCTACAATGAGCAGTTCTTC. Translated, it gives CASSRTYNEQFF.

This clone was seen only once. This chain links TRBV6-5 with TRBJ1-1; no clear D. Deletions cut 2 bases from V and 0 bases from J, with 4 bases between. This CDR3 has 13 amino acids. CDR1 and CDR2 from the germline V gene are MNHEY and SVGAGI. CDR3 nucleotides: TGTGCCAGCAGTTACAGGGTGAACACTGAAGCTTTCTTT. Translation: CASSYRVNTEAFF.

The rearrangement uses TRBV27 and TRBJ2-1, with 12 nucleotides matching TRBD2. Unmatched junction bases numbered 7, after V lost 5 bases and J lost 8 bases. Germline V gene data show CDR1 as MNHEY and CDR2 as SMNVEV (reference sequence). This CDR3 contains 15 residues. CDR3 region: CASSRTSGIGYEQFF. CDR3 coding DNA: TGTGCCAGCAGTCGGACTAGCGGGATTGGCTATGAGCAGTTCTTC.

The chain combines TRBV7-3 with TRBJ2-1; TRBD2 matches 11 bases. Trimming removed 5 bases from V and 4 bases from J; junction bases left unmatched: 4. CDR1 and CDR2 from the germline V gene are SGHTA and FQGTGA. The CDR3 covers 15 residues. DNA for the CDR3: TGTGCCAGCAGCAGCCCTAGCGGGAGGTACAATGAGCAGTTCTTC. Translated, it gives CASSSPSGRYNEQFF.

The CDR3 nucleotides read TGTGCCAGTAGTATAGACGGGAACACTGAAGCTTTCTTT. Translating gives CASSIDGNTEAFF. This chain connects TRBV19 to TRBJ1-1, with unresolved D. CDR3 length: 13 residues. The V and J ends lost 0 bases and 1 base respectively, with 3 bases between them. Germline V gene data show CDR1 as LNHDA and CDR2 as SQIVND (reference sequence). The entire variable domain, with the rest obtained from reference TRBV19 and TRBJ1-1, is as follows: DGGITQSPKYLFRKEGQNVTLSCEQNLNHDAMYWYRQDPGQGLRLIYYSQIVNDFQKGDIAEGYSVSREKKESFPLTVTSAQKNPTAFYLCASSIDGNTEAFFGQGTRLTVV.